This T cell receptor (beta chain) was recorded in a study of T cell responses to AZD1222 COVID-19 vaccine. In the case of this clone: Its target is not known.

TCRdb's table, derived via immunoSEQ multiplex PCR, lists solely in-frame clones and lacks some. The sample consists of some 130,000 clones, about nine tenths of them appearing once. General observations from the study: White British people made up most donors, females outnumbered males, and clonal diversity was possibly underestimated. Seropositivity was recorded at baseline in only six AZD1222 recipients. Sampling that yielded the repertoires occurred only after the peak T cell response.

The sequences come from peripheral blood, collected on day 0 of MenACWY control vaccination. The receptor was isolated from an adult in good health.

The CDR3 sequence: CASSLDRNQPQHF. For the CDR3, the DNA is TGCGCCAGCAGTTTAGACAGAAATCAGCCCCAGCATTTT. The rearrangement links TRBV10-2 to TRBJ1-5; weak D call: TRBD1 (5 bases). V was trimmed by 5 bases and J by 4 bases, leaving 9 bases between them. This CDR3 contains 13 residues. Germline V CDR1 and CDR2: WSHSY, SAAADI.